The sample holds many counts of the clone carrying this TCR beta chain. One entry per CDR3 protein results from TCRdb running MiXCR on the 5' RACE reads. Of some 50,000 distinct CDR3 sequences in the sample, 16% were seen once. The sample comes from a study of neurological immune-mediated disorders. The sequence was obtained from a man in his sixties in good health. The sample consisted of PBMCs.

CDR3 protein: CASSFMGGPDTQYF. As DNA, the CDR3 is TGTGCCAGCAGTTTTATGGGGGGACCAGATACGCAGTATTTT. The gene calls are TRBV12-3 or TRBV12-4 and TRBJ2-3; a possible D gene is TRBD2 (6 bases). CDR3 length: 14 amino acids. Trimming removed 3 bases at V and 4 bases at J, with 11 bases between.